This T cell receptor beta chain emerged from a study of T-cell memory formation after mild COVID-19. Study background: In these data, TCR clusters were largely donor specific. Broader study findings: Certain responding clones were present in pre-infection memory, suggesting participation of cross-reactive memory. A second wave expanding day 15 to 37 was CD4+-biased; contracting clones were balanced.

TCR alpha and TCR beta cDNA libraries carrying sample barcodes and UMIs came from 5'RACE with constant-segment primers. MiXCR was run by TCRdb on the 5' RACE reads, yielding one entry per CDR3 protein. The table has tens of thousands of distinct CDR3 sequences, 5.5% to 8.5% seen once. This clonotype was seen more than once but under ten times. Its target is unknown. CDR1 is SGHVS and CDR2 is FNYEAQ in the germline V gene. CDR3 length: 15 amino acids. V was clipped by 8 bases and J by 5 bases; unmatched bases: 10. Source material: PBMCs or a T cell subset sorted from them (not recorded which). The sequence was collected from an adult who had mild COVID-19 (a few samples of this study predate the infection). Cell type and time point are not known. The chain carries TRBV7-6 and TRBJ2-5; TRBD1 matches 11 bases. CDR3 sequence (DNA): TGTGCCAGCCGGGACAGGGGGAGAGGTGGGGAGACCCAGTACTTC. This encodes CASRDRGRGGETQYF.